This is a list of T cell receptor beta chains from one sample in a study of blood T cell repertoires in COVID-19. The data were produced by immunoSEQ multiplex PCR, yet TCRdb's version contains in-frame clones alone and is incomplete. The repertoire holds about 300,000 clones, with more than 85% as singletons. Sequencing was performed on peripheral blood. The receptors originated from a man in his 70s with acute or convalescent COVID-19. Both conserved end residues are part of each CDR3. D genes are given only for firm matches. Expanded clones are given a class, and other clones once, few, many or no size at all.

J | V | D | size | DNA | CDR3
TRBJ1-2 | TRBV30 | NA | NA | TGTGCCTGGAAAGGGCTAGGGGGTGGCTACACCTTC | CAWKGLGGGYTF
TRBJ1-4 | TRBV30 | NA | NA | TGTGCCTGGAGTGCGGGATCGAATGGAAAACTGTTTTTT | CAWSAGSNGKLFF
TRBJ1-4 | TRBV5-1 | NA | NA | TGCGCCAGCAGCTTGCTGGGGCCCGCCGCTAATGAAAAACTGTTTTTT | CASSLLGPAANEKLFF
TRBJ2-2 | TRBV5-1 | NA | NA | TGCGCCAGCAGCCCCCCAACGAACACCGGGGAGCTGTTTTTT | CASSPPTNTGELFF
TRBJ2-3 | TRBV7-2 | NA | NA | TGTGCCAGCATCCCGTGGGCAGGGGCGAGAGATACGCAGTATTTT | CASIPWAGARDTQYF
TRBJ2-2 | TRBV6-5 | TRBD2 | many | TGTGCCAGCAGCCGACTAGCGGGAAACACCGGGGAGCTGTTTTTT | CASSRLAGNTGELFF
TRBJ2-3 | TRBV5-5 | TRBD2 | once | TGTGCCAGCAGTCGTGGTCCCGGGGTGCTAGCGGGGGCGGATACGCAGTATTTT | CASSRGPGVLAGADTQYF
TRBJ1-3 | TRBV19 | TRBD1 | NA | TGTGCCAGTAGTATTGAGGGGGCCTCTGGAAACACCATATATTTT | CASSIEGASGNTIYF
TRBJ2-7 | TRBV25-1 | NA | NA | TGTGCCAGCAGGATGTCCGGGTCCTACGAGCAGTACTTC | CASRMSGSYEQYF
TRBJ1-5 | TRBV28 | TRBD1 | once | TGTGCCAGCAGACTCAGGGGGCAGGGCAATCAGCCCCAGCATTTT | CASRLRGQGNQPQHF
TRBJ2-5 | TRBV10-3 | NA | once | TGTGCCATCAGGCGGGGTTCAGGGTCAGAGACCCAGTACTTC | CAIRRGSGSETQYF
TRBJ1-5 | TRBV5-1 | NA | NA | TGCGCCAGCAGCGTCGACAGGCGCACTTCGCCCCAGCATTTT | CASSVDRRTSPQHF
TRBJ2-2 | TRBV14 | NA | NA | TGTGCCAGCAGCCAGTCGACAGTTTACACCGGGGAGCTGTTTTTT | CASSQSTVYTGELFF
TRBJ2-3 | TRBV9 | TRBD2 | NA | TGTGCCAGCAGCGCCCCCACCGGGACTAGCGGGAGAGATACGCAGTATTTT | CASSAPTGTSGRDTQYF
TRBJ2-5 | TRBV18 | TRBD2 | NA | TGTGCCAGCTCAGATCCGGGGGGAGAGACCCAGTACTTC | CASSDPGGETQYF
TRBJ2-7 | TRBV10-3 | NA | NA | TGTGCCATCAGTGAGAAACTACCCTCCTACGAGCAGTACTTC | CAISEKLPSYEQYF
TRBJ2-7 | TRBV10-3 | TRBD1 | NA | TGTGCCATACTTCGGGTGCCAATGCGGACAGGGTTCCACGAGCAGTACTTC | CAILRVPMRTGFHEQYF
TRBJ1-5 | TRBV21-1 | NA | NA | TGTGCCAGCAGCAAGTTAACTCCCACTGATCAGCCCCAGCATTTT | CASSKLTPTDQPQHF
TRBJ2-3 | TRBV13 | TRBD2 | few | TGTGCCAGCAGATCATGGAGTCGGACTAGCGGGAAGGGTGGCACAGATACGCAGTATTTT | CASRSWSRTSGKGGTDTQYF
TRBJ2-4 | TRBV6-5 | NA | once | TGTGCCAGCGGCCGACAGGAAGGGAACATTCAGTACTTC | CASGRQEGNIQYF
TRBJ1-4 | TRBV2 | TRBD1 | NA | TGTGCCAGCACCGGACAGGGTCGTGGAAAACTGTTTTTT | CASTGQGRGKLFF
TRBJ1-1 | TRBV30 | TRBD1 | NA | TGTGCCTGGAGTCTCGGACAGGGGAACACTGAAGCTTTCTTT | CAWSLGQGNTEAFF
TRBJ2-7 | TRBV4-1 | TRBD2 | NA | TGCGCCAGCAGCCAGGAGCCCCCGATGGCGGGAGGCGAGCAGTACTTC | CASSQEPPMAGGEQYF
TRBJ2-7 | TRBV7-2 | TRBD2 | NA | TGTGCCAGCAGCTTAGCCCTACTAGCGGGGAACTACGAGCAGTACTTC | CASSLALLAGNYEQYF
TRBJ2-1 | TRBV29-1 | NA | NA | TGCAGCGTTGTAGCGAGGAACTACAATGAGCAGTTCTTC | CSVVARNYNEQFF
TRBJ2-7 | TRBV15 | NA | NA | TGTGCCGCCAGCAGAGATGTAGCCTACGAGCAGTACTTC | CAASRDVAYEQYF
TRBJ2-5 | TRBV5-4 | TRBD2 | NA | TGTGCCAGCAGCAGGACTAGCGGTACCCAAGAGACCCAGTACTTC | CASSRTSGTQETQYF
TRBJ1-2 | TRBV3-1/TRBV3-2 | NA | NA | TGTGCCAGCAGCCAACTGGCCCGCCCCGGGGACTATGGCTACACCTTC | CASSQLARPGDYGYTF
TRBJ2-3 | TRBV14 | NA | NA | TGTGCCAGCAGCCAAGATCCCACGGGTACGCAGTATTTT | CASSQDPTGTQYF
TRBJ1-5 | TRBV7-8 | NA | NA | TGTGCCAGCAGCTTATATGGGGACGGGGGTCAGCCCCAGCATTTT | CASSLYGDGGQPQHF
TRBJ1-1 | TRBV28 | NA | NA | TGTGCCAGCAGTTCCACAGACACGGCGTACACTGAAGCTTTCTTT | CASSSTDTAYTEAFF
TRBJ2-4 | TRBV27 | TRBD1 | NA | TGTGCCAGCACGTTCAGGGGGTTCTCAGCCAAAAACATTCAGTACTTC | CASTFRGFSAKNIQYF
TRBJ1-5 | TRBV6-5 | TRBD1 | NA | TGTGCCAGCAGTCTCACGACAGGGAGCAATCAGCCCCAGCATTTT | CASSLTTGSNQPQHF
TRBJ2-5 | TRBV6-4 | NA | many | TGTGCCAGCACCCCAGGGGGGCCCCAAGAGACCCAGTACTTC | CASTPGGPQETQYF
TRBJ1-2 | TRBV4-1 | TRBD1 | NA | TGCGCCAGCAGCCATGGGACAGCTTCTCTCTATGGCTACACCTTC | CASSHGTASLYGYTF
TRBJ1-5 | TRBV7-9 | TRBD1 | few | TGTGCCAGCAGCTTCCGACAGGGGAGGGCTGGCAATCAGCCCCAGCATTTT | CASSFRQGRAGNQPQHF
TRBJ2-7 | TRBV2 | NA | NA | TGTGCCAGCAGTGAAGTAGGGGGTGGAGAGCAGTACTTC | CASSEVGGGEQYF
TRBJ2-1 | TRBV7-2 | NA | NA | TGTGCCAGCAGCTTAGCTATGCAGCCCCAGGGAGAGCAGTTCTTC | CASSLAMQPQGEQFF
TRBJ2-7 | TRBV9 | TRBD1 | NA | TGTGCCAGCAGCACCGGACAGGGTCCCTCCTACGAGCAGTACTTC | CASSTGQGPSYEQYF
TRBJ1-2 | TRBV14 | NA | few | TGTGCCAGCAGCCAAGCGGGAGGTCTTGGCTACACCTTC | CASSQAGGLGYTF